This T cell receptor beta chain derives from a study of blood T cell repertoires in COVID-19. Study-level background: The study drew acute and convalescent COVID-19 samples from the United States, Italy and Spain.

Per the authors' pipeline: Reference gene primer amplification gave nucleated cell count estimates. Profiling relied on immunoSEQ multiplex PCR, and the TCRdb table lists in-frame clones only, not all of them. That table is the source of V, J and clone size, and D and trimming were worked out from the DNA. Of some 76,000 clones in the sample, roughly 80% were seen once. The table lists this clone with a few counts. This CDR3 region has 17 residues. J gave up 1 base and V 8 bases, and 12 bases lay outside the gene matches. CDR1 is SQVTM and CDR2 is ANQGSEA in the germline V gene. This TCR was recovered from a woman aged 55-69 years with acute or convalescent COVID-19. The specimen sequenced was peripheral blood. The V gene is TRBV29-1, the J gene TRBJ1-5; 12 nucleotides agree with TRBD1. The CDR3 DNA reads as TGCAGCTCCCGGGACAGGGGGCGCGATCCGAGCAATCAGCCCCAGCATTTT. Translation: CSSRDRGRDPSNQPQHF.